The present entry profiles one TCR beta chain with its context. What it binds is unknown. The CDR3 spans 14 residues. Germline V lookup: CDR1 SGHRS, CDR2 YFSETQ. V gave up 0 bases and J gave up 6 bases, with 13 bases separating them. The entry originates in a study of shared clonotypes between healthy human individuals. General observations from the study: The study found lower generation probabilities in non-shared clonotypes than in those shared by all four donors.

Method: immunoSEQ multiplex PCR; TCRdb's copy keeps in-frame clones and lacks some. Here the sample spans some 1,100,000 clones, about 84% being singletons. Material for sequencing was memory CD4+ T cells from PBMCs. Subset reported: CD45RA-negative fraction. The TCR was taken from a man younger than 35 in good health. Some clones in this sample may be carry-over from other donors' samples. The rearrangement joins TRBV5-1 to TRBJ2-7, with D maybe TRBD2 (6 bases). Here the CDR3 reads CASSLEAGLGEQYF. Here the CDR3 DNA reads TGCGCCAGCAGCTTGGAGGCGGGGCTCGGCGAGCAGTACTTC.